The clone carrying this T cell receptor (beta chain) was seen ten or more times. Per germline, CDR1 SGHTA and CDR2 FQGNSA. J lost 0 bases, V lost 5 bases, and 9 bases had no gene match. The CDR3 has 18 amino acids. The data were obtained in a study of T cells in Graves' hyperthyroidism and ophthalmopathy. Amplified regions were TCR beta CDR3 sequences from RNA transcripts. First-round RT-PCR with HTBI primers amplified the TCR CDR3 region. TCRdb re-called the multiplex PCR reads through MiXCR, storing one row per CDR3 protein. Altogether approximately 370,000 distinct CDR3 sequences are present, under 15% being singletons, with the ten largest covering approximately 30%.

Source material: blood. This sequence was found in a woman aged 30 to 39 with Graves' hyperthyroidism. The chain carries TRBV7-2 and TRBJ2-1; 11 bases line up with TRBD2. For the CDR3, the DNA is TGTGCCAGCAGCAAAGGGGGTAGCGGGAGGGCCTCCTACAATGAGCAGTTCTTC. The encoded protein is CASSKGGSGRASYNEQFF.